This paragraph covers one T cell receptor beta chain sequence. Its antigen is as yet unknown. Before the COVID-19 pandemic, during about 2010-2018, CD4+ T cells were taken from unexposed donors. After ten to eleven days of culture, CD4+ T cells were isolated. This specimen belongs to a study of CD4 T cells in relation to SARS-CoV-2 and coronaviruses. Study conclusions and caveats: The cross-reactivity analysis covered only spike protein, not other viral proteins.

Trimming stripped 1 base from V and 4 bases from J, with 10 bases between. CDR1 SEHNR and CDR2 FQNEAQ come from the germline V gene (reference sequence). The CDR3 loop spans 14 amino acids. Assay: immunoSEQ multiplex PCR; the TCRdb copy retains only in-frame clones and omits some. The sample carries just under 30,000 clones, roughly 76% recorded once. The source material was CD4+ T cells from PBMCs, cultured in vitro. This chain uses TRBV7-9 with TRBJ1-2, with no clear D. The origin of this receptor is a human donor in good health. The CDR3 region has the DNA TGTGCCAGCAGCTTAGGCGGGTTTTCCTATGGCTACACCTTC. This translates into CASSLGGFSYGYTF.